These T cell receptor beta chains were read from a single sample in a study of Graves' ophthalmopathy and Graves' hyperthyroidism. TCRdb called the multiplex PCR reads again in MiXCR, with one record for every CDR3 protein. The sample consists of approximately 1.2 million distinct CDR3 sequences, about two fifths of them appearing once. Sample: peripheral blood or thyroid tissue (not recorded which). These receptors all come from an adult man with Graves' hyperthyroidism. Each CDR3 is given with its conserved first and last residue. Expanded clones are given a class, and other clones once, few, many or no size at all.

v_gene: TRBV7-8
abundance: many
j_gene: TRBJ1-2
CDR3aa: CASSALAQNYGYTF

v_gene: TRBV5-1
abundance: many
j_gene: TRBJ1-2
CDR3aa: CASSFGPQGHYGYTF

v_gene: TRBV28
abundance: few
j_gene: TRBJ1-1
CDR3aa: CASRSAGDQAFF

v_gene: TRBV20-1
abundance: -
j_gene: TRBJ1-5
CDR3aa: CSARGQLWGSNQPQHF

v_gene: TRBV20-1
abundance: few
j_gene: TRBJ1-5
CDR3aa: CSGMAETQHF

v_gene: TRBV9
abundance: many
j_gene: TRBJ1-2
CDR3aa: CASSVTATQDYGYTF

v_gene: TRBV7-8
abundance: -
j_gene: TRBJ2-7
CDR3aa: CASSFNRTGNYEQYF

v_gene: TRBV7-9
abundance: many
j_gene: TRBJ2-5
CDR3aa: CASSIGLAGRQETQYF

v_gene: TRBV7-9
abundance: few
j_gene: TRBJ2-2
CDR3aa: CASSSRQAPGELFF

v_gene: TRBV4-3
abundance: -
j_gene: TRBJ2-7
CDR3aa: CASSQGWGQPYEQYF

v_gene: TRBV20-1
abundance: -
j_gene: TRBJ2-2
CDR3aa: CSARDLGHRNTGELFF

v_gene: TRBV4-2
abundance: many
j_gene: TRBJ1-5
CDR3aa: CASSQGGEGNQPQHF

v_gene: TRBV14
abundance: -
j_gene: TRBJ2-7
CDR3aa: CTSSRSGTYEQYF

v_gene: TRBV7-2
abundance: -
j_gene: TRBJ2-7
CDR3aa: CASSLSDRAYEQYF

v_gene: TRBV19
abundance: many
j_gene: TRBJ2-2
CDR3aa: CASSIKRGGTGELFF